This record looks at one T cell receptor beta chain sequence and its context. Authors' methods: From reference gene primer amplification, estimates of nucleated cell counts were derived. Generated by immunoSEQ multiplex PCR, the TCRdb table keeps only in-frame clones and is missing some. D and trimming were read from the DNA, whereas the V and J calls and clone size are those reported in that table. This sample has approximately 20,000 clones, with more than 70% found just once. This entry belongs to a study of blood T cell repertoires in COVID-19. Looking at the study overall: Both acute and convalescent COVID-19 samples were obtained from the United States, Italy and Spain. From T cells, B-cell-depleted T cells, or PBMCs came the material, which was cDNA or gDNA.

This CDR3 has 15 amino acids. After removal of 7 bases from V and 7 bases from J, the junction contained 9 bases not matched to a gene. Germline V gene sequence: CDR1 LNHDA, CDR2 SQIVND (reference sequence). Source material: peripheral blood. This chain uses TRBV19 with TRBJ1-6, with TRBD1 identical over 8 bases. This clonotype originated in a human donor in a cohort sampled during active COVID-19. In DNA, the CDR3 is TGTGCCAGTAAGGTAACAGGGGGAGGGAATTCACCCCTCCACTTT. Translating gives CASKVTGGGNSPLHF.